This section outlines one T cell receptor beta chain sequence together with its context. Produced via immunoSEQ multiplex PCR; TCRdb's table is partial and in-frame only. This table holds 54,000 or so clones, about 79% found once. Germline V gives CDR1 DFQATT, CDR2 SNEGSKA (reference sequence). This CDR3 spans 14 amino acids. V was pared by 3 bases and J by 5 bases, with 8 bases of the junction left unmatched. The data were taken from a study of blood T cell repertoires in COVID-19. At the level of the study: PBMCs, B-cell-depleted T cells, or T cells provided the cDNA or gDNA that made up the material.

Sequencing was performed on peripheral blood. The J gene is TRBJ1-1, the V gene TRBV20-1; 8 bases are shared with TRBD1. The clonotype comes from a man older than 75 with COVID-19, enrolled during active disease. The CDR3: CSASGAQGGTEAFF. The CDR3 nucleotides are TGCAGTGCTAGTGGGGCACAGGGGGGAACTGAAGCTTTCTTT.